Shown below are 24 T cell receptor beta chains from a single sample sequenced in a study of blood T cells in healthy people across ages. The second PCR ran roughly 7 to 11 cycles with a sample-barcoded 5' primer and J-beta primers. Each CDR3 protein gets one entry after TCRdb re-called the 5' RACE reads with MiXCR. Among around 670,000 distinct CDR3 sequences listed, about 30% were seen once. Sequences were obtained from blood. All receptors come from a woman older than 75 in good health.

With regard to this clonotype: A much larger clone lies a single base off, so this may be a read error. V is TRBV6-6 and J is TRBJ1-2, with TRBD1 identical over 8 bases. CDR3 length: 13 residues. Germline CDR1 reads MNHNY; CDR2 reads SVGAGI (reference sequence). After removal of 7 bases from V and 8 bases from J, the junction contained 9 bases not matched to a gene. The CDR3 nucleotides read TGTGCCAGCAAGGACCAACAGGGGGACGGCTACACCTTC. Translated, it gives CASKDQQGDGYTF.

This clonotype was observed at least ten times. The chain has TRBV9 and TRBJ2-5; 8 nucleotides agree with TRBD2. The CDR3 is 15 amino acids. V dropped 4 bases and J dropped 0; count of bases not matched to a gene: 5. Per germline, CDR1 SGDLS and CDR2 YYNGEE. The CDR3 spells CASSRSGDNQETQYF. The CDR3 DNA reads as TGTGCCAGCAGCCGTAGCGGGGACAACCAAGAGACCCAGTACTTC.

This sequence joins TRBV7-9 and TRBJ1-4, with D perhaps TRBD1 (5 bases). Trimming took off 3 bases at V and 8 bases at J, with 13 bases between the two ends. The CDR3 covers 14 residues. Germline V lookup: CDR1 SEHNR, CDR2 FQNEAQ (reference sequence). The CDR3 DNA reads TGTGCCAGCAGCTTGAGGGGTGAGGGAGAAAAACTGTTTTTT. It translates to CASSLRGEGEKLFF.

In this sample, this clonotype turned up a few times. Just one base apart from a much larger clone, this may be a read error. The chain joins TRBV5-5 to TRBJ1-2, with unresolved D. V lost 6 bases and J 6 bases, leaving 12 bases between the germline ends. This CDR3 spans 12 amino acids. Germline CDR1 is SGHKS and CDR2 is YYEKEE (reference sequence). As DNA, the CDR3 is TGTGCCAGCAACTCGCTCCTCCATGGCTACACCTTC. Residues: CASNSLLHGYTF.

In this sample, this clonotype turned up many times. The rearrangement uses TRBV7-2 and TRBJ2-1; D might be TRBD2 (5 bases). This CDR3 region has 17 residues. Germline values: CDR1 SGHTA, CDR2 FQGNSA. Trimming stripped 2 bases from V and 4 bases from J, with 18 bases between. The CDR3 loop reads CASSLSSRVATYNEQFF. The CDR3 coding sequence is TGTGCCAGCAGCTTATCTTCAAGAGTAGCGACGTACAATGAGCAGTTCTTC.

This clonotype was observed at least ten times. The CDR3 DNA sequence: TGTGCCAGCAGGTCGGGGGGGAGAGACTATGGCTACACCTTC. Translating it yields CASRSGGRDYGYTF. The chain combines TRBV27 with TRBJ1-2, with D perhaps TRBD1 (5 bases). CDR3 length: 14 amino acids. The ends were cut back, 6 bases at V and 3 bases at J, with 14 bases in the middle. In germline, CDR1 is MNHEY, CDR2 SMNVEV (reference sequence).

As regards this clonotype: At one boundary the junction diverges from the germline segment, which might be a read error. This chain joins TRBV14 and TRBJ1-2, with a possible D match to TRBD1 (6 bases). The CDR3 has 14 amino acids. Germline V CDR1 and CDR2: SGHDN, FVKESK. CDR3 amino acids: CASSQVSRGEGYTF. The DNA of the CDR3 is TGCGCCAGCAGCCAAGTAAGCAGGGGCGAAGGCTACACCTTC.

The sample holds many counts of this clonotype. The chain couples TRBV13 to TRBJ2-3, with 8 bases that match TRBD2. CDR1 and CDR2 from the germline V gene are PRHDT and FYEKMQ (reference sequence). This CDR3 comprises 16 residues. J was trimmed by 5 bases and V by 2 bases; bases with no gene match: 9. The DNA of the CDR3 is TGTGCCAGCAGCTTAATAACGGGGGGGATTTTAGATACGCAGTATTTT. Translation: CASSLITGGILDTQYF.

Worth noting for this clonotype: A read error is possible here, since a much larger clone lies one base away. This rearrangement joins TRBV3-1 to TRBJ2-5; D call uncertain. Judging by the DNA end, TRBJ2-7 fits better; the J call may be wrong. Germline V lookup: CDR1 LGHDT, CDR2 YNNKEL (reference sequence). The CDR3 spans 16 residues. CDR3 coding DNA: TGTGCCAGCAGCTCTGGGGTAGGGAAGGGATGCTACGAGCAGTACTTC. It translates to CASSSGVGKGCYEQYF.

About this clonotype itself: A much larger clone lies a single base off, so this may be a read error. This sequence joins TRBV11-1 and TRBJ2-5; D possibly uses TRBD1 or TRBD2 (5 bases each). TRBJ2-7 explains the end of the DNA better; the J call may be wrong. The CDR3 has 14 amino acids. Germline lookup yields CDR1 SGHAT and CDR2 FQDESV (reference sequence). The CDR3 sequence: CASSRQAGSDEQYF. The CDR3 region has the DNA TGTGCCAGCAGCCGGCAGGCAGGGAGCGACGAGCAGTACTTC.

This clonotype was counted at least ten times. The V call is TRBV7-2, the J call TRBJ2-4; no reliable D call. This CDR3 contains 16 residues. Looked up from germline, CDR1 is SGHTA and CDR2 is FQGNSA. Trimming cost V 1 base and J 0 bases, with 10 bases left between them. DNA for the CDR3: TGTGCCAGCAGCTTAGATTGGAAGCTAGCCAAAAACATTCAGTACTTC. It codes for CASSLDWKLAKNIQYF.

There are a few counts of this clonotype. CDR3 amino acids: CASSPSGQTFGYGYTF. For the CDR3, the DNA is TGTGCCAGCAGCCCCTCGGGACAGACGTTTGGCTATGGCTACACCTTC. The chain recombines TRBV7-8 with TRBJ1-2, with 7 bases lining up with TRBD1. CDR1 is SGHVS, CDR2 FQNEAQ, per germline. This CDR3 is 16 amino acids long. J was trimmed by 4 bases and V by 5 bases; bases with no gene match: 13.

This clonotype was observed at least ten times. The J gene is TRBJ2-5, the V gene TRBV6-1; D perhaps matches TRBD2 (5 bases). Germline V gives CDR1 MNHNS, CDR2 SASEGT. The CDR3 length is 15 residues. V lost 4 bases to trimming and J lost 5 bases, with 17 bases between them. The CDR3 region has the DNA TGTGCCAGCAGTGTTGACTCTGGGAGACTGGAGACCCAGTACTTC. It specifies CASSVDSGRLETQYF.

The chain is built from TRBV20-1 and TRBJ1-6; 10 nucleotides align to TRBD1. The CDR3 totals 13 residues. The germline V gene encodes CDR1 DFQATT and CDR2 SNEGSKA (reference sequence). J was trimmed by 10 bases and V by 5 bases; bases with no gene match: 5. The CDR3 DNA sequence: TGCAGTGCTCCGGACAGGGGGGGGTCACCCCTCCACTTT. Translating it yields CSAPDRGGSPLHF.

The gene calls are TRBV5-1 and TRBJ1-4; perhaps TRBD1 as D (6 bases). The germline CDR1 and CDR2 sequences are SGHRS and YFSETQ. CDR3 length equals 16 residues. V lost 2 bases and J 3 bases, leaving 14 bases between the germline ends. CDR3 amino acids: CASSFTGTDANEKLFF. The CDR3 bases are TGCGCCAGCAGCTTTACAGGGACGGATGCTAATGAAAAACTGTTTTTT. Full variable domain (rest looked up from reference TRBV5-1 and TRBJ1-4): KAGVTQTPRYLIKTRGQQVTLSCSPISGHRSVSWYQQTPGQGLQFLFEYFSETQRNKGNFPGRFSGRQFSNSRSEMNVSTLELGDSALYLCASSFTGTDANEKLFFGSGTQLSVL.

In the case of this clonotype: At one end, the junction sequence differs from germline, possibly due to a read error. This chain uses TRBV7-7 with TRBJ2-7, with TRBD1 matching 9 bases. With the DNA end fitting TRBJ2-5 better, the J assignment may be wrong. Germline V lookup: CDR1 SSHAT, CDR2 FNYEAQ (reference sequence). This CDR3 has 15 residues. CDR3 bases: TGTGCTAGCAGCTTACCGGGACAGGGTTGGGAGACCCAGTACTTC. Amino acids: CASSLPGQGWETQYF.

The gene calls are TRBV7-9 and TRBJ1-2; D is undetermined. Germline CDR1 reads SEHNR; CDR2 reads FQNEAQ (reference sequence). The CDR3 is 12 amino acids. Trimming removed 4 bases at V and 9 bases at J, with 12 bases between. The CDR3 region is CASSSPDVRYTF. CDR3 nucleotide sequence: TGTGCCAGCAGCTCCCCGGACGTTCGCTACACCTTC.

This clonotype was observed once. A read error may be the cause here, since a much bigger clone is one base away. This chain's CDR3 is CASNEGITPGDSYF. The CDR3 bases are TGTGCCAGCAACGAGGGGATCACACCCGGAGATTCGTACTTC. This chain uses TRBV6-1 with TRBJ2-5; D tentatively fits TRBD1 or TRBD2 (5 bases each). This CDR3 contains 14 residues. Per germline, CDR1 MNHNS and CDR2 SASEGT. Deletions cut 7 bases from V and 13 bases from J, with 25 bases between.

This clonotype turned up a few times. A clone one base away is much larger, so this may be a read error. V usage is TRBV5-6 and J usage is TRBJ2-7; tentative D call: TRBD1 (6 bases). The germline V gene has CDR1 SGHDT and CDR2 YYEEEE. V lost 3 bases to trimming and J lost 7 bases, with 23 bases between them. CDR3 length: 16 residues. The CDR3 region is CASSSIVRGLYNEQYF. CDR3 coding DNA: TGTGCCAGCAGCTCTATCGTCAGGGGCCTGTACAATGAGCAGTACTTC.

This clonotype has a count of ten or more. J is TRBJ2-5 and V is TRBV12-3 or TRBV12-4, with TRBD1 as a possible D gene (5 bases). Trimming removed 7 bases from V and 1 base from J, with 16 bases in between. The length of the CDR3 is 15 residues. The CDR3, as DNA: TGTGCCAGCACCCTCCAGGGCTTTGTCCAAGAGACCCAGTACTTC. This sequence encodes CASTLQGFVQETQYF.

The chain has TRBV6-6 and TRBJ1-2, with 7 bases identical to TRBD1. This CDR3 spans 13 amino acids. Germline-derived CDR1 and CDR2 are MNHNY and SVGAGI (reference sequence). J lost 2 bases, V lost 8 bases, and 5 bases had no gene match. The CDR3, as DNA: TGTGCCAGCGGGGCGACAGGGAACTATGGCTACACCTTC. Its protein product is CASGATGNYGYTF.

This clonotype was observed at least ten times. The V and J genes are TRBV15 and TRBJ2-3, with TRBD2 matching 7 bases. Germline V lookup: CDR1 LNHNV, CDR2 YYDKDF (reference sequence). The CDR3 runs to 16 residues. V lost 1 base and J lost 0; bases outside the gene matches: 4. CDR3 loop: CATSRVGLVSTDTQYF. The CDR3 DNA reads as TGTGCCACCAGCAGAGTCGGACTAGTAAGCACAGATACGCAGTATTTT.

For this clonotype: A much larger clonotype is one base distant, so this may be a read error. The chain carries TRBV25-1 and TRBJ2-7, with 8 bases identical to TRBD2. The CDR3 loop spans 13 amino acids. The germline V gene has CDR1 MGHDK and CDR2 SYGVNS. V lost 4 bases and J lost 4; bases outside the gene matches: 3. CDR3 sequence reads: CASSVPGGYEQYF. The CDR3 coding sequence is TGTGCCAGCAGTGTCCCGGGGGGGTACGAGCAGTACTTC.

The gene calls are TRBV3-1 and TRBJ2-2, with D unclear. Germline-derived CDR1 and CDR2 are LGHDT and YNNKEL (reference sequence). Between the trimmed V and J ends, which lost 1 base and 3 bases, there was a span of 15 bases. This CDR3 comprises 17 residues. The CDR3 region has the DNA TGTGCCAGCAGCCAAGTAAGAGACCAACGGGACACCGGGGAGCTGTTTTTT. Amino acid sequence: CASSQVRDQRDTGELFF.